What follows describes a single T cell receptor beta chain. Its cognate antigen has yet to be identified. No base qualities exist here, and no much larger clone lies one base off it. This sample was sequenced with an Illumina NovaSeq 6000. Synthesis of TCR cDNA relied on 5'RACE template switching, a step that introduced a universal primer site along with unique molecular identifiers. Priming of cDNA synthesis was performed from both the TCR alpha and TCR beta constant segments. Libraries were amplified in two PCR steps, with sample barcodes and sequencing adapters added in the second step. Sequencing of the libraries was done on either Illumina HiSeq 2500 (2x100 bp) or NovaSeq (2x150 bp). The study's own analysis went as follows. Reads were demultiplexed and collapsed into UMI consensus sequences with MIGEC, and V(D)J alignment was performed with MiXCR. Vaccine-responding clonotypes were defined with edgeR using replicate PBMC samples, requiring FDR below 0.01 and a log2 fold change above 5 up to day 15. Each bulk clonotype was labeled CD4 or CD8 based on which sequenced repertoire, CD4 or CD8, contained the clonotype at higher abundance. The public reads were run again by TCRdb, first through fastp at Q25 and then through MiXCR, and only productive beta chains were kept. Rows merge per CDR3 protein into single entries with the most common DNA and genes. These V and J calls rely on TCRdb rather than the paper's analysis. Across this sample there are about 340,000 distinct CDR3 sequences, with under 5% seen only once. The ten largest clones add up to approximately 25% of the sample.

The sample originates from a study of T cells after yellow fever vaccination (dated by TCRdb to between 2019 and 2020). For the study in its entirety: Libraries from fractions with low cell numbers were prepared with the SMART-Seq v4 Ultra Low Input RNA kit. Blood samples were taken at several timepoints before and after primary and secondary immunization, and bulk PBMC replicates and cell subsets were isolated. Two healthy male donors made up the cohort, one aged 18 to 29 years and the other aged 30 to 40 years. To follow T-cell clones before and after both primary and booster YFV17D yellow fever vaccination, bulk TCR alpha and beta repertoires underwent longitudinal sequencing.

Explained via the paper, the treatment or condition label denotes: live attenuated yellow fever vaccine strain. Two biological replicates of bulk PBMCs were collected at each blood-draw timepoint. PBMCs were isolated from peripheral blood using a standard Ficoll-Paque protocol. TriZol was used to extract RNA from bulk PBMCs, CD4 and CD8 fractions, and dextramer-positive and dextramer-negative fractions. Results and caveats for the whole study, not just this receptor: Most clones expanded after primary vaccination were re-detected after the booster (about 96% of CD4 and about nine tenths of CD8), suggesting broad memory maintenance. A small share of clonotypes was detected in both CD4 and CD8 compartments, with the overlap likely arising from convergent recombination. Computational filtering was needed because FACS-sorted repertoires could contain abundant contaminating clonotypes from the bulk population. Because only a couple of donors were included in the study, the extent to which the findings can be generalized is limited. The secondary T-cell response was found to be weaker but faster than the primary response, with a peak reached on day 5 rather than on day 15.

Spanning cysteine to phenylalanine, the CDR3 consists of 15 amino acids. The retained sequence is limited to the CDR3, 45 bases, with the frame set at the first base. Trimming takes 3 bases off V and 5 bases off J; junction bases not matched to a gene: 5. As encoded in the germline V gene (reference sequence), CDR1 is SGHNT while CDR2 is YYREEE. The sample consisted of PBMCs, taken 5 days after the yellow fever booster vaccination. This receptor was obtained from a man between 18 and 35 years old who received the YFV17D yellow fever vaccine. The chain is encoded by TRBV5-4 joined to TRBJ2-1, and 10 bases in between align with TRBD1. The CDR3 is CASSWDRGGNNEQFF. The DNA is as follows: TGTGCCAGCAGCTGGGACAGGGGAGGTAACAATGAGCAGTTCTTC.